This is a list of T cell receptor beta chains from one sample in a study of beta chain features in type 1 diabetes. The method was immunoSEQ multiplex PCR; TCRdb's version includes in-frame clones alone and lacks a portion of them. The profile shows about 710,000 clones, over 13% of them singletons. Source material: naive CD4+ T cells from blood. These receptors all stem from a man younger than 30 with type 1 diabetes. Both conserved end residues are part of each CDR3. The order of the fields is J gene, clone size, D gene, V gene, CDR3 protein, CDR3 DNA. A D gene is named only where the DNA matches it firmly. Size is omitted from some rows. Given values are once, few, many or a class for expanded clones.

j_gene: TRBJ1-3; abundance: few; d_gene: TRBD1; v_gene: TRBV7-2; CDR3aa: CASSQWTGGSGNTIYF; CDR3nt: TGTGCCAGCAGCCAATGGACAGGCGGTTCTGGAAACACCATATATTTT
j_gene: TRBJ1-2; abundance: few; d_gene: NA; v_gene: TRBV4-2; CDR3aa: CASSQRGRWGYGYTF; CDR3nt: TGTGCCAGCAGCCAACGCGGACGTTGGGGGTATGGCTACACCTTC
j_gene: TRBJ1-4; abundance: few; d_gene: TRBD1; v_gene: TRBV4-1; CDR3aa: CASSQDGTGNEKLFF; CDR3nt: TGCGCCAGCAGCCAGGATGGGACAGGGAATGAAAAACTGTTTTTT
j_gene: TRBJ2-7; abundance: once; d_gene: TRBD2; v_gene: TRBV18; CDR3aa: CASSPRLAGSSYEQYF; CDR3nt: TGTGCCAGCTCACCAAGACTAGCGGGCAGCTCCTACGAGCAGTACTTC
j_gene: TRBJ1-2; abundance: NA; d_gene: TRBD1; v_gene: TRBV4-3; CDR3aa: CASSQERQGVYGYTF; CDR3nt: TGCGCCAGCAGCCAGGAAAGACAGGGGGTCTATGGCTACACCTTC
j_gene: TRBJ2-3; abundance: NA; d_gene: TRBD1; v_gene: TRBV5-6; CDR3aa: CASSFPGQMSTDTQYF; CDR3nt: TGTGCCAGCAGCTTCCCGGGACAGATGAGCACAGATACGCAGTATTTT
j_gene: TRBJ2-1; abundance: NA; d_gene: TRBD1; v_gene: TRBV7-2; CDR3aa: CASSPDRAYNEQFF; CDR3nt: TGTGCCAGCAGTCCGGACAGGGCCTACAATGAGCAGTTCTTC
j_gene: TRBJ2-1; abundance: few; d_gene: TRBD2; v_gene: TRBV29-1; CDR3aa: CSVGLAGGWNEQFF; CDR3nt: TGCAGCGTTGGTTTAGCGGGAGGCTGGAATGAGCAGTTCTTC
j_gene: TRBJ1-1; abundance: few; d_gene: NA; v_gene: TRBV25-1; CDR3aa: CASSASGPGPFPFF; CDR3nt: TGTGCCAGCAGTGCCTCGGGGCCGGGGCCGTTCCCTTTCTTT
j_gene: TRBJ2-7; abundance: NA; d_gene: TRBD1; v_gene: TRBV2; CDR3aa: CASKSRTGTYEQYF; CDR3nt: TGTGCCAGCAAGTCCCGGACAGGGACCTACGAGCAGTACTTC
j_gene: TRBJ2-7; abundance: NA; d_gene: TRBD2; v_gene: TRBV30; CDR3aa: CAWMNSGNYEQYF; CDR3nt: TGTGCCTGGATGAATAGCGGGAATTACGAGCAGTACTTC
j_gene: TRBJ2-1; abundance: NA; d_gene: TRBD2; v_gene: TRBV5-1; CDR3aa: CASSRRLAGSNEQFF; CDR3nt: TGCGCCAGCAGCCGCCGACTAGCGGGAAGCAATGAGCAGTTCTTC
j_gene: TRBJ2-3; abundance: few; d_gene: NA; v_gene: TRBV7-3; CDR3aa: CASSLRAGTDTQYF; CDR3nt: TGTGCCAGCAGCTTAAGGGCTGGGACAGATACGCAGTATTTT
j_gene: TRBJ1-5; abundance: NA; d_gene: NA; v_gene: TRBV2; CDR3aa: CASSGQVSNQPQHF; CDR3nt: TGTGCCAGCAGTGGGCAGGTTTCCAATCAGCCCCAGCATTTT
j_gene: TRBJ1-1; abundance: few; d_gene: NA; v_gene: TRBV7-9; CDR3aa: CASSLAQSGAFF; CDR3nt: TGTGCCAGCAGCTTAGCGCAGTCTGGAGCTTTCTTT
j_gene: TRBJ2-7; abundance: NA; d_gene: NA; v_gene: TRBV6-5; CDR3aa: CASSYSNSPPYEQYF; CDR3nt: TGTGCCAGCAGTTACTCGAACAGTCCCCCCTACGAGCAGTACTTC
j_gene: TRBJ2-5; abundance: NA; d_gene: NA; v_gene: TRBV2; CDR3aa: CASSEVGRQETQYF; CDR3nt: TGTGCCAGCAGTGAAGTTGGTCGCCAAGAGACCCAGTACTTC
j_gene: TRBJ2-3; abundance: few; d_gene: TRBD1; v_gene: TRBV18; CDR3aa: CASSPPGQGGDTQYF; CDR3nt: TGTGCCAGCTCTCCCCCAGGACAGGGTGGAGATACGCAGTATTTT
j_gene: TRBJ2-7; abundance: few; d_gene: NA; v_gene: TRBV30; CDR3aa: CAWSRNTGVDEQYF; CDR3nt: TGTGCCTGGAGCCGAAATACAGGAGTCGACGAGCAGTACTTC
j_gene: TRBJ2-3; abundance: few; d_gene: TRBD1; v_gene: TRBV7-9; CDR3aa: CASSLDTGVTDTQYF; CDR3nt: TGTGCCAGCAGCTTAGATACAGGGGTCACAGATACGCAGTATTTT
j_gene: TRBJ2-2; abundance: few; d_gene: NA; v_gene: TRBV2; CDR3aa: CASSDGGGVTGELFF; CDR3nt: TGTGCCAGCAGTGATGGAGGGGGTGTAACCGGGGAGCTGTTTTTT
j_gene: TRBJ2-2; abundance: few; d_gene: TRBD2; v_gene: TRBV7-2; CDR3aa: CASRGLAGEGRTGELFF; CDR3nt: TGTGCCAGCAGGGGACTAGCGGGAGAGGGACGTACCGGGGAGCTGTTTTTT
j_gene: TRBJ1-2; abundance: NA; d_gene: NA; v_gene: TRBV19; CDR3aa: CASLQGWMGYGYTF; CDR3nt: TGTGCCAGTCTACAGGGATGGATGGGCTATGGCTACACCTTC
j_gene: TRBJ2-3; abundance: NA; d_gene: TRBD1; v_gene: TRBV5-1; CDR3aa: CASSLKGQGFTDTQYF; CDR3nt: TGCGCCAGCAGCTTGAAGGGACAGGGGTTCACAGATACGCAGTATTTT
j_gene: TRBJ1-5; abundance: NA; d_gene: NA; v_gene: TRBV4-3; CDR3aa: CASSQGLQVQPQHF; CDR3nt: TGCGCCAGCAGCCAAGGCCTTCAGGTTCAGCCCCAGCATTTT
j_gene: TRBJ2-1; abundance: few; d_gene: TRBD1; v_gene: TRBV28; CDR3aa: CASSSSQGDREQFF; CDR3nt: TGTGCCAGCAGTTCTTCTCAGGGGGATCGGGAGCAGTTCTTC
j_gene: TRBJ1-6; abundance: NA; d_gene: NA; v_gene: TRBV30; CDR3aa: CAWSSRGNSPLHF; CDR3nt: TGTGCCTGGAGTAGCAGGGGAAATTCACCCCTCCACTTT
j_gene: TRBJ1-2; abundance: few; d_gene: NA; v_gene: TRBV6-5; CDR3aa: CASNRGRAFYGYTF; CDR3nt: TGTGCCAGCAACCGAGGTAGGGCCTTCTATGGCTACACCTTC
j_gene: TRBJ2-7; abundance: few; d_gene: TRBD2; v_gene: TRBV15; CDR3aa: CATRDGRTSEQYF; CDR3nt: TGTGCCACCCGTGACGGGAGGACATCCGAGCAGTACTTC
j_gene: TRBJ1-5; abundance: few; d_gene: NA; v_gene: TRBV4-2; CDR3aa: CASSQDPDVYQPQHF; CDR3nt: TGTGCCAGCAGCCAAGATCCGGACGTTTATCAGCCCCAGCATTTT
j_gene: TRBJ2-1; abundance: NA; d_gene: NA; v_gene: TRBV9; CDR3aa: CASSGSPGNLHNEQFF; CDR3nt: TGTGCCAGCAGCGGGAGCCCGGGAAACCTCCACAATGAGCAGTTCTTC
j_gene: TRBJ2-3; abundance: NA; d_gene: TRBD2; v_gene: TRBV11-2; CDR3aa: CASSLGGDSKLRDTQYF; CDR3nt: TGTGCCAGCAGCTTGGGAGGGGACTCGAAACTCAGGGATACGCAGTATTTT
j_gene: TRBJ1-4; abundance: few; d_gene: NA; v_gene: TRBV30; CDR3aa: CAGNEGVRNEKLFF; CDR3nt: TGTGCCGGGAACGAGGGAGTAAGGAATGAAAAACTGTTTTTT
j_gene: TRBJ1-1; abundance: NA; d_gene: NA; v_gene: TRBV5-1; CDR3aa: CASSLDGGTEAFF; CDR3nt: TGCGCCAGCAGCTTGGACGGGGGCACTGAAGCTTTCTTT
j_gene: TRBJ1-2; abundance: NA; d_gene: NA; v_gene: TRBV7-2; CDR3aa: CASSLAQGYTF; CDR3nt: TGTGCCAGCAGCTTAGCTCAGGGCTACACCTTC
j_gene: TRBJ2-1; abundance: NA; d_gene: TRBD1; v_gene: TRBV5-1; CDR3aa: CASSLVGQGAYNEQFF; CDR3nt: TGCGCCAGCAGCTTGGTGGGACAGGGGGCCTACAATGAGCAGTTCTTC
j_gene: TRBJ2-1; abundance: few; d_gene: NA; v_gene: TRBV30; CDR3aa: CAYRPTGKAYNEQFF; CDR3nt: TGTGCCTACAGACCCACGGGGAAGGCCTACAATGAGCAGTTCTTC
j_gene: TRBJ1-4; abundance: NA; d_gene: NA; v_gene: TRBV29-1; CDR3aa: CSVDFGQGSEKLFF; CDR3nt: TGCAGCGTTGACTTTGGCCAGGGATCTGAAAAACTGTTTTTT
j_gene: TRBJ2-3; abundance: NA; d_gene: TRBD2; v_gene: TRBV13; CDR3aa: CASRRGLASTDTQYF; CDR3nt: TGTGCCAGCAGACGAGGACTAGCTAGCACAGATACGCAGTATTTT
j_gene: TRBJ2-1; abundance: NA; d_gene: TRBD2; v_gene: TRBV18; CDR3aa: CASSPLAGAGNEQFF; CDR3nt: TGTGCCAGCTCACCTCTAGCGGGAGCAGGTAATGAGCAGTTCTTC
j_gene: TRBJ1-2; abundance: NA; d_gene: NA; v_gene: TRBV7-9; CDR3aa: CASSLVPYGYTF; CDR3nt: TGTGCCAGCAGCTTAGTCCCCTATGGCTACACCTTC
j_gene: TRBJ1-5; abundance: NA; d_gene: NA; v_gene: TRBV7-2; CDR3aa: CASSFTPGEGQPQHF; CDR3nt: TGTGCCAGCAGCTTTACCCCAGGGGAGGGACAGCCCCAGCATTTT
j_gene: TRBJ2-7; abundance: NA; d_gene: NA; v_gene: TRBV27; CDR3aa: CASSLRRREDEQYF; CDR3nt: TGTGCCAGCAGTTTAAGACGGAGGGAAGACGAGCAGTACTTC
j_gene: TRBJ1-6; abundance: NA; d_gene: NA; v_gene: TRBV28; CDR3aa: CASSSLGPGDSPLHF; CDR3nt: TGTGCCAGCAGTTCCCTCGGCCCTGGGGACTCACCCCTCCACTTT
j_gene: TRBJ2-3; abundance: NA; d_gene: TRBD1; v_gene: TRBV28; CDR3aa: CASRAGGGADTQYF; CDR3nt: TGTGCCAGCAGGGCAGGGGGTGGGGCAGATACGCAGTATTTT
j_gene: TRBJ1-1; abundance: NA; d_gene: NA; v_gene: TRBV4-2; CDR3aa: CASSQASANTEAFF; CDR3nt: TGTGCCAGCAGCCAAGCGTCAGCGAACACTGAAGCTTTCTTT